Below, one T cell receptor (beta chain) is given with its context. A much larger clone lies a single base off, so this may be a read error. This entry belongs to a study of blood T cells in healthy people across ages. This CDR3 is built from 14 residues. V was trimmed by 1 base and J by 6 bases, leaving 10 bases between them. CDR1 and CDR2 (germline): LGHNA, YNFKEQ. Next came a second PCR, run for roughly 6 to 11 cycles, which used a sample-barcoded 5' primer along with a J-beta primer mix. TCRdb reprocessed the 5' RACE reads via MiXCR and lists one record per CDR3 protein. The sample lists about 730,000 distinct CDR3 sequences, about 40% seen once, with 20% in the top ten.

This clonotype originated in a woman in her sixties or seventies in good health. The chain carries TRBV4-2 and TRBJ2-4; D uncertain. Sequencing was performed on blood. The CDR3 coding sequence is TGTGCCAGCAGCCAAGGACGCTCCTCAAACATTCAGTACTTC. It yields the protein CASSQGRSSNIQYF.